A single sample gave rise to the 18 T cell receptor beta chains below, sequenced in a study of T cell clones after liver transplantation. Profiled with immunoSEQ multiplex PCR; TCRdb holds only in-frame clones, not every one. The sample includes roughly 70,000 clones, roughly 80% of them seen just once. The sequences come from CD4+ T cells from blood, collected before liver transplant. The receptor source for this set is a human donor who received a liver transplant.

The chain has TRBV7-2 and TRBJ1-5; weak D call: TRBD1 (6 bases). Trimming removed 5 bases from V and 3 bases from J, with 14 bases in between. The CDR3 sequence is 15 residues long. In germline, CDR1 is SGHTA, CDR2 FQGNSA. The DNA for the CDR3 is TGTGCCAGCAGCCCACAGGGAGTGAACAATCAGCCCCAGCATTTT. Amino acids: CASSPQGVNNQPQHF. The complete variable domain, with remaining parts taken from reference TRBV7-2 and TRBJ1-5, reads GAGVSQSPSNKVTEKGKDVELRCDPISGHTALYWYRQSLGQGLEFLIYFQGNSAPDKSGLPSDRFSAERTGGSVSTLTIQRTQQEDSAVYLCASSPQGVNNQPQHFGDGTRLSIL.

This clone has just one count. The gene calls are TRBV28 and TRBJ2-3; D unclear. CDR3 length: 19 amino acids. In germline, CDR1 is MDHEN, CDR2 SYDVKM. V was trimmed by 5 bases and J by 5 bases, leaving 29 bases between them. The CDR3 is CASSLPRSLRGGRIDTQYF. The CDR3 nucleotides are TGTGCCAGCAGTCTCCCAAGATCTCTCCGTGGTGGGCGCATAGATACGCAGTATTTT.

The chain recombines TRBV16 with TRBJ1-2, with D hard to call. Per the germline V gene, CDR1 is KGHSY and CDR2 is FQNENV. The length of the CDR3 is 13 residues. V dropped 3 bases and J dropped 8 bases, with 13 bases sitting between them. Here the CDR3 DNA reads TGTGCCAGCAGCCAGTACACTCTGAGGGGCTACACCTTC. Protein product: CASSQYTLRGYTF.

The V call is TRBV28, the J call TRBJ1-1, with D possibly matching TRBD1 (5 bases). Germline-derived CDR1 and CDR2 are MDHEN and SYDVKM. The CDR3 has 13 residues. V was trimmed by 6 bases and J by 9 bases, leaving 17 bases between them. This CDR3 reads CASREGSRTKAFF. CDR3 bases: TGTGCCAGCAGGGAGGGGTCCAGAACTAAAGCTTTCTTT.

The chain is built from TRBV7-9 and TRBJ1-1; TRBD1 might be the D (5 bases). V shed 3 bases and J shed 5 bases, with 19 bases lying between them. CDR3 length equals 16 residues. CDR1 and CDR2 (germline): SEHNR, FQNEAQ (reference sequence). The CDR3 DNA is TGTGCCAGCAGCTTTAAAATGGGACCCGGTGGGACTGAAGCTTTCTTT. Its protein is CASSFKMGPGGTEAFF.

The V gene is TRBV19, the J gene TRBJ2-2, with 8 bases that match TRBD1. Germline assignment: CDR1 LNHDA and CDR2 SQIVND (reference sequence). CDR3 length: 16 residues. With 7 bases clipped from V and 0 bases from J, the junction kept 7 bases outside the gene matches. The CDR3 reads CASNFQGAPNTGELFF. Here the CDR3 DNA reads TGTGCCAGTAATTTCCAGGGGGCACCGAACACCGGGGAGCTGTTTTTT.

The chain is built from TRBV25-1 and TRBJ2-3; TRBD2 matches 10 bases. Germline lookup yields CDR1 MGHDK and CDR2 SYGVNS. V was pared by 2 bases and J by 6 bases, with 5 bases of the junction left unmatched. This CDR3 region has 15 residues. CDR3 DNA sequence: TGTGCCAGCAGTGAACTAGCGGGAGTATACGATACGCAGTATTTT. Translation gives CASSELAGVYDTQYF.

Points on this clone: The sample carries other DNA sequences with the same CDR3. J is TRBJ2-5 and V is TRBV5-4, with TRBD2 matching over 13 bases. V lost 4 bases to trimming and J lost 7 bases; unmatched junction nucleotides: 7. The CDR3 length is 15 residues. From germline, CDR1 is SGHNT and CDR2 YYREEE (reference sequence). The CDR3 protein is CASSTGLAGEGTQYF. In DNA, the CDR3 is TGTGCCAGCAGCACTGGACTAGCGGGGGAAGGGACCCAGTACTTC.

This chain joins TRBV18 and TRBJ1-1, with a weak D call TRBD1 (5 bases). Germline assignment: CDR1 KGHSH and CDR2 LQKENI. The CDR3 length is 13 residues. Trimming pared 4 bases from V and 10 bases from J, leaving 16 bases between. The CDR3 region is CASSLDTLNRAFF. The CDR3 DNA follows: TGTGCCAGCTCACTGGACACCTTAAACCGAGCTTTCTTT.

The chain employs TRBV7-2 and TRBJ2-7, with TRBD2 matching 9 bases. The CDR3 is made up of 18 amino acids. Germline CDR1 SGHTA, CDR2 FQGNSA. The V and J ends lost 2 bases and 1 base, in that order; junction bases with no gene match: 12. The CDR3 loop is CASSLRFESLAGSYEQYF. The CDR3 coding sequence is TGTGCCAGCAGCTTACGGTTCGAAAGTCTAGCGGGGTCCTACGAGCAGTACTTC.

V usage is TRBV5-6 and J usage is TRBJ1-2; D uncertain. CDR3 length: 14 residues. The germline CDR1 and CDR2 sequences are SGHDT and YYEEEE. Trimming took 0 bases from V and 5 from J, leaving 11 bases between them. The CDR3 DNA is TGTGCCAGCAGCTTGGCCGCCGCGGCTTATGGCTACACCTTC. It codes for CASSLAAAAYGYTF.

The rearrangement uses TRBV28 and TRBJ2-7; 11 bases line up with TRBD2. J gave up 5 bases and V 8 bases, and 5 bases lay outside the gene matches. Germline V gene sequence: CDR1 MDHEN, CDR2 SYDVKM. This CDR3 region has 13 residues. CDR3 DNA: TGTGCCAGCTTAGCGGGAGGGAGGCACGAGCAGTACTTC. Protein sequence: CASLAGGRHEQYF.

V is TRBV5-1 and J is TRBJ1-2, with TRBD1 matching 9 bases. The CDR3 extends over 13 amino acids. Trimming at V came to 2 bases and at J to 7 bases, leaving 3 bases not matched to a gene. From germline, CDR1 is SGHRS and CDR2 YFSETQ. CDR3: CASSLQGASGYTF. The CDR3 nucleotides read TGCGCCAGCAGCTTACAGGGGGCCTCTGGCTACACCTTC.

V is TRBV11-3 and J is TRBJ2-2, with 7 bases matching TRBD1. This CDR3 has 15 amino acids. With V trimmed by 5 bases and J by 6 bases, 9 bases remained unmatched. Looked up from germline, CDR1 is SGHNT and CDR2 is YENEEA. CDR3 nucleotides: TGTGCCAGCAGCCCCCCGGGACAGTTCCCCGGGGAGCTGTTTTTT. It encodes CASSPPGQFPGELFF.

The rearrangement uses TRBV5-4 and TRBJ1-5, with D uncertain. Germline lookup yields CDR1 SGHNT and CDR2 YYREEE (reference sequence). V shed 5 bases and J shed 9 bases, with 12 bases lying between them. CDR3 length: 12 amino acids. The CDR3 sequence is CASSTPAGPQHF. CDR3 nucleotides: TGTGCCAGCAGTACTCCCGCAGGGCCCCAGCATTTT.

A remark on this clone: Other DNA sequences from this sample encode an identical CDR3 as well. This chain joins TRBV18 and TRBJ2-7, with TRBD1 identical over 7 bases. Germline assignment: CDR1 KGHSH and CDR2 LQKENI. Trimming removed 3 bases from V and 5 bases from J; junction bases left unmatched: 7. This CDR3 is 14 amino acids long. The CDR3 region has the DNA TGTGCCAGCTCACCGACAGGGTGGGAGAACGAGCAGTACTTC. It codes for CASSPTGWENEQYF.

Judged by abundance, this clone is medium-sized. This sequence joins TRBV6-1 and TRBJ1-3; D is undetermined. V shed 7 bases and J shed 2 bases, with 9 bases lying between them. This CDR3 is 13 amino acids long. The V gene's germline CDR1 is MNHNS and CDR2 SASEGT. The CDR3 spells CASKRITGNTIYF. The CDR3, as DNA: TGTGCCAGCAAGAGGATTACTGGAAACACCATATATTTT.

In regard to this clone: Sequence at one end of the junction differs from germline and may be a read error. The chain is built from TRBV7-7 and TRBJ2-7; D assignment may be TRBD1 or TRBD2 (5 bases each). The length of the CDR3 is 13 residues. CDR1 SSHAT and CDR2 FNYEAQ come from the germline V gene (reference sequence). CDR3 nucleotide sequence: TGTGCTAGCAGCCCGGGACGGTCCTACGAGCAGTACTTC. This translates into CASSPGRSYEQYF.